The 8 T cell receptor beta chains presented below share a single source sample, sequenced in a study of lymphopenia after photon versus proton radiotherapy. Only in-frame clones appear in the TCRdb table, and some are missing; sequencing was by immunoSEQ multiplex PCR. The table includes 75,000 or so clones, approximately 82% detected once. The sequences come from peripheral blood, collected from a patient treated with proton-based radiotherapy. These receptors were taken from a man in his sixties with pancreatic cancer.

This chain connects TRBV19 to TRBJ2-1; TRBD1 aligns across 7 bases. J gave up 5 bases and V 5 bases, and 3 bases lay outside the gene matches. Germline CDR1 reads LNHDA; CDR2 reads SQIVND (reference sequence). The CDR3 is 13 amino acids. The CDR3 sequence is CASSRQGNNEQFF. CDR3 coding DNA: TGTGCCAGTAGTCGACAGGGAAACAATGAGCAGTTCTTC. Based on the CDR3 plus reference TRBV19 and TRBJ2-1, the full variable domain is DGGITQSPKYLFRKEGQNVTLSCEQNLNHDAMYWYRQDPGQGLRLIYYSQIVNDFQKGDIAEGYSVSREKKESFPLTVTSAQKNPTAFYLCASSRQGNNEQFFGPGTRLTVL.

V usage is TRBV30 and J usage is TRBJ1-2; no reliable D call. V lost 3 bases, J lost 1 base, and 15 bases lay in between. The germline gives CDR1 GTSNPN, CDR2 SVGIG (reference sequence). The CDR3 contains 15 residues. CDR3 protein: CAWSPLMAVNYGYTF. DNA for the CDR3: TGTGCCTGGAGCCCCTTGATGGCAGTTAACTATGGCTACACCTTC.

The V call is TRBV21-1, the J call TRBJ2-7; the table's TRBD2 call for D was not verified on the DNA. TRBV21-1 is described as a pseudogene. CDR3 size: 16 residues. CDR3 loop: CASSKATIGPIDEQYF. The CDR3 DNA sequence: TGTGCCAGCAGCAAAGCGACTATCGGGCCTATTGACGAGCAGTACTTC.

The J gene is TRBJ2-1, the V gene TRBV25-1; 9 bases line up with TRBD1. The CDR3 loop spans 18 amino acids. CDR1 is MGHDK, CDR2 SYGVNS, per germline. The junction had 10 bases not matched to a gene; V was cut back by 4 bases and J by 0 bases. The CDR3 nucleotides read TGTGCCAGCAGTGCGGCGACAGGGGGTCGAAGCTCCTACAATGAGCAGTTCTTC. Its protein product is CASSAATGGRSSYNEQFF. The full variable domain, with the rest looked up from reference TRBV25-1 and TRBJ2-1, is EADIYQTPRYLVIGTGKKITLECSQTMGHDKMYWYQQDPGMELHLIHYSYGVNSTEKGDLSSESTVSRIRTEHFPLTLESARPSHTSQYLCASSAATGGRSSYNEQFFGPGTRLTVL.

This clone was counted once. This chain connects TRBV6-1 to TRBJ2-4; D unclear. The V end lost 3 bases, the J end lost 0 bases, and 12 bases lay between the germline ends. CDR1 is MNHNS and CDR2 is SASEGT in the germline V gene. There are 16 residues in the CDR3. The CDR3 is CASSDRPTLAKNIQYF. The CDR3 DNA is TGTGCCAGCAGTGATAGACCGACTCTAGCCAAAAACATTCAGTACTTC.

This clone was recorded once. This CDR3 is CSVEGGQLNEKLFF. The CDR3 DNA is TGCAGCGTTGAAGGGGGACAGCTTAATGAAAAACTGTTTTTT. The gene calls are TRBV29-1 and TRBJ1-4, with 7 bases that match TRBD1. The germline V gene has CDR1 SQVTM and CDR2 ANQGSEA. With 1 base clipped from V and 4 bases from J, the junction kept 3 bases outside the gene matches. This CDR3 contains 14 residues.

The CDR3 loop is CASSVQDRGKAGELFF. CDR3 nucleotides: TGTGCCAGCAGCGTCCAGGACAGGGGGAAGGCCGGGGAGCTGTTTTTT. The chain combines TRBV9 with TRBJ2-2; 10 bases line up with TRBD1. CDR1 SGDLS and CDR2 YYNGEE come from the germline V gene. The length of the CDR3 is 16 residues. J was trimmed by 6 bases and V by 2 bases; bases with no gene match: 7.

This clone has a handful of counts. V gene TRBV27 combines with J gene TRBJ2-1; the D gene is possibly TRBD1 (6 bases). Trimming shortened V by 2 bases and J by 9 bases, and 14 bases separated the two germline ends. CDR1 is MNHEY, CDR2 SMNVEV, per germline (reference sequence). This CDR3 has 14 amino acids. CDR3 in amino acids: CASSLRLGGSEQFF. In nucleotides, the CDR3 is TGTGCCAGCAGTTTACGGTTAGGGGGTAGTGAGCAGTTCTTC.